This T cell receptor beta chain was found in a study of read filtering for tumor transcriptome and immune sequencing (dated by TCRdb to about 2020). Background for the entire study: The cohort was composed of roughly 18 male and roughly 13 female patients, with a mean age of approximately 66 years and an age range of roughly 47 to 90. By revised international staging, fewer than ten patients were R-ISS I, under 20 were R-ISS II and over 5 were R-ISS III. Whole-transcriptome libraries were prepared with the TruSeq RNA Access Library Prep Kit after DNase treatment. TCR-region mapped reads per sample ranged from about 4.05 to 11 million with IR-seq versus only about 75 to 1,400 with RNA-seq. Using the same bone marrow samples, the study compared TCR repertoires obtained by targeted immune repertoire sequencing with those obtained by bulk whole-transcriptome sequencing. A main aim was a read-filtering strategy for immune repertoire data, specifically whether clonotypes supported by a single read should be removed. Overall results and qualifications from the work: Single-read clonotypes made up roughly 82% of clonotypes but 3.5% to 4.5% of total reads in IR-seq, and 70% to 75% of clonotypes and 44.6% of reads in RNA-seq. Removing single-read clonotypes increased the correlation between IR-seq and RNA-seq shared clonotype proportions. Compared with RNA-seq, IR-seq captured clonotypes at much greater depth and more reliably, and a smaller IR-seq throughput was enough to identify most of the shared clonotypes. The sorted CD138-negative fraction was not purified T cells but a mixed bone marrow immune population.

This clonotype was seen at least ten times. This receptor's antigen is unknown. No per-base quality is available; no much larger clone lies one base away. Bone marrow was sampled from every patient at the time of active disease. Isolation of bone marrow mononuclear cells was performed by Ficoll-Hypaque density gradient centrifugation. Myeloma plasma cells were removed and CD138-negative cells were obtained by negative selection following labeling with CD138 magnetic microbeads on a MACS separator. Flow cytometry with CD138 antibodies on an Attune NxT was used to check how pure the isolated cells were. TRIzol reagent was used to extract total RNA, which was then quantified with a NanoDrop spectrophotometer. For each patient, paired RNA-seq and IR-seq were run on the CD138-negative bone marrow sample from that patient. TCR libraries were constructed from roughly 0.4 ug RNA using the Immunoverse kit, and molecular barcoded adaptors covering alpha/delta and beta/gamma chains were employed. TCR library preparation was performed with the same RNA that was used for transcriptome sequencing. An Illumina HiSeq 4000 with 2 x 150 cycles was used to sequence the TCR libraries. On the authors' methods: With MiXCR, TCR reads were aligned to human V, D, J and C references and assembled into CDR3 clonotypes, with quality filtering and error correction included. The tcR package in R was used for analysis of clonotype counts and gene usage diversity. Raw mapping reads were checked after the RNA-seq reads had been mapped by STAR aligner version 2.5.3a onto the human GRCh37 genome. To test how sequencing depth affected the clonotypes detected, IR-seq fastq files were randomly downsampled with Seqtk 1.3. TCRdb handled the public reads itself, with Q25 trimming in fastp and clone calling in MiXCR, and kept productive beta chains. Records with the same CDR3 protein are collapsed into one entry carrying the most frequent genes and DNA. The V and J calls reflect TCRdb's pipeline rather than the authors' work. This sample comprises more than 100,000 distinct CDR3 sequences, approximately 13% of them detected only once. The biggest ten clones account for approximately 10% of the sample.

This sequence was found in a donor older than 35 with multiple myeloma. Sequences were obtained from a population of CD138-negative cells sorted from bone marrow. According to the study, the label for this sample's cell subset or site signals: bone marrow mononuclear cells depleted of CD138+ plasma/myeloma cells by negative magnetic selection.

The CDR3 is CASSLFLGGGYNEQFF. The bases read TGTGCCAGCAGCTTATTCCTAGGCGGGGGCTACAATGAGCAGTTCTTC. The sequence is built from TRBV7-9 and TRBJ2-1; TRBD2 fits 7 bases in the junction. Clipping removes 2 bases from V and 3 bases from J, with 7 as the unmatched junction base count. CDR1 is given as SEHNR and CDR2 as FQNEAQ, both from the germline V gene (reference sequence). The CDR3 runs 16 amino acids, cysteine and phenylalanine included. The kept DNA is CDR3 alone, 48 bases in frame from the first base.